The 21 T cell receptor beta chains reported below all come from one sample, sequenced in a study of type 1 regulatory T cells. These receptors have no known antigen. TCRdb recomputed calls from the reads with MiXCR, one row per CDR3 protein. Of about 65,000 distinct CDR3 sequences listed, just under 50% are singletons. Sequencing was carried out using cultured non-Tr1 T cells, either the whole culture or a sorted T cell fraction (not recorded which). Receptors were obtained from a human donor in good health.

This clonotype was seen a handful of times. V usage is TRBV9 and J usage is TRBJ1-4, with D possibly being TRBD1 (5 bases). The germline V gene has CDR1 SGDLS and CDR2 YYNGEE. The V end was cut by 2 bases, the J end by 4 bases, with 21 bases between. The CDR3 runs to 18 residues. The CDR3 DNA sequence: TGTGCCAGCAGCGTGGGATCCGGGACGGCGGACCTTAATGAAAAACTGTTTTTT. Its translation: CASSVGSGTADLNEKLFF.

This clonotype has only a few counts. This chain joins TRBV3-1 and TRBJ2-3; D remains unclear. Trimming shortened V by 2 bases and J by 0 bases, and 9 bases separated the two germline ends. The CDR3 runs to 15 residues. CDR1 LGHDT and CDR2 YNNKEL come from the germline V gene (reference sequence). CDR3 protein: CASSQQVFSTDTQYF. The CDR3 region has the DNA TGTGCCAGCAGCCAACAGGTCTTCAGCACAGATACGCAGTATTTT.

The J gene is TRBJ2-1, the V gene TRBV19, with 7 bases that match TRBD2. Germline assignment: CDR1 LNHDA and CDR2 SQIVND (reference sequence). The CDR3 has 15 amino acids. Unmatched junction bases numbered 5, after V lost 4 bases and J lost 2 bases. The CDR3 DNA is TGTGCCAGTAGTAGCGGGAGAAGGACCTACAATGAGCAGTTCTTC. This sequence encodes CASSSGRRTYNEQFF.

This clonotype was counted only a few times. V gene TRBV3-1 combines with J gene TRBJ2-2; the D call may be TRBD1 or TRBD2 (6 bases each). Germline CDR1 is LGHDT and CDR2 is YNNKEL (reference sequence). Trimming left V 6 bases short and J 5 bases short, with 19 bases between. The CDR3 loop spans 16 amino acids. CDR3 in amino acids: CASRPRGGSGTGELFF. For the CDR3, the DNA is TGTGCCAGCAGGCCCAGAGGGGGTAGCGGAACCGGGGAGCTGTTTTTT.

The genes are TRBV12-3 or TRBV12-4 and TRBJ1-6; possible D gene TRBD1, 5 bases. Trimming left V 0 bases short and J 10 bases short, with 10 bases between. The CDR3 covers 14 residues. In nucleotides, the CDR3 is TGTGCCAGCAGTTTAGCGGGGCTGGGATCACCCCTCCACTTT. It is translated as CASSLAGLGSPLHF.

This clonotype was seen a few times. The chain recombines TRBV7-7 with TRBJ2-5, with TRBD2 identical over 15 bases. CDR1 SSHAT and CDR2 FNYEAQ come from the germline V gene (reference sequence). CDR3 length: 16 residues. The J segment lost 4 bases and the V segment lost 5 bases, leaving 5 bases of the junction unmatched. CDR3 DNA sequence: TGTGCCAGCAGCCTAGGGGGACTAGCGGGGGGAGAGACCCAGTACTTC. Translation: CASSLGGLAGGETQYF.

Concerning this clonotype: Possible read error: a much larger clone is one base away. This chain links TRBV29-1 with TRBJ2-2; no clear D. This CDR3 has 15 residues. Trimming stripped 0 bases from V and 9 bases from J, with 17 bases between. The germline gives CDR1 SQVTM, CDR2 ANQGSEA. The CDR3 reads CSVEDGLLGGRELFF. In DNA form, the CDR3 reads TGCAGCGTTGAAGATGGCCTCTTGGGTGGCAGGGAGCTGTTTTTT.

V and J are TRBV7-2 and TRBJ1-2; 9 bases fit TRBD1. The length of the CDR3 is 16 residues. Germline-derived CDR1 and CDR2 are SGHTA and FQGNSA. The trim removed 0 bases at V and 6 bases at J, leaving 8 bases unmatched. The CDR3 protein is CASSLAPGQGYNGYTF. CDR3 nucleotides: TGTGCCAGCAGCTTAGCACCGGGACAGGGATATAATGGCTACACCTTC.

This clonotype was detected only a few times. V usage is TRBV11-3 and J usage is TRBJ2-1; 8 bases fit TRBD1. Germline CDR1 SGHNT, CDR2 YENEEA. CDR3 length: 15 residues. Trimming at V came to 3 bases and at J to 7 bases, leaving 8 bases not matched to a gene. The CDR3 nucleotides are TGTGCCAGCAGCTTCAGGGGGCAGTCGAGTAATGAGCAGTTCTTC. Its translation is CASSFRGQSSNEQFF. Full variable domain (missing parts from reference TRBV11-3 and TRBJ2-1): EAGVVQSPRYKIIEKKQPVAFWCNPISGHNTLYWYLQNLGQGPELLIRYENEEAVDDSQLPKDRFSAERLKGVDSTLKIQPAELGDSAVYLCASSFRGQSSNEQFFGPGTRLTVL.

The rearrangement uses TRBV10-3 and TRBJ2-5; D might be TRBD1 or TRBD2, each matching 6 bases. The closer fit of TRBJ2-1 to the DNA end suggests the J call may be wrong. The CDR3 loop spans 13 amino acids. CDR1 and CDR2 (germline): ENHRY, SYGVKD. CDR3 loop: CAISEWRGETQFF. The CDR3 region has the DNA TGTGCCATCAGTGAGTGGAGGGGGGAGACCCAGTTCTTC.

This chain uses TRBV6-2 or TRBV6-3 with TRBJ2-2; D gene uncertain. Per the germline V gene, CDR1 is MNHEY and CDR2 is SVGEGT. Trimming stripped 5 bases from V and 5 bases from J, with 15 bases between. The CDR3 is 15 amino acids. The CDR3 spells CASSQSYLGTGELFF. CDR3 coding DNA: TGTGCCAGCAGTCAGTCCTACCTGGGTACCGGGGAGCTGTTTTTT.

This clonotype was observed a few times. V is TRBV20-1 and J is TRBJ2-5; D unclear. The CDR3 runs to 11 residues. CDR1 DFQATT and CDR2 SNEGSKA come from the germline V gene (reference sequence). Trimming stripped 6 bases from V and 9 bases from J, with 14 bases between. The CDR3 loop is CSARTLRAQYF. The CDR3 coding sequence is TGCAGTGCGAGAACCTTAAGGGCCCAGTACTTC.

This rearrangement joins TRBV12-3 or TRBV12-4 to TRBJ1-1, with D hard to call. The CDR3 loop spans 12 amino acids. V lost 6 bases and J lost 0, with 5 bases in between. In DNA, the CDR3 is TGTGCCAGCAGGGTCCTGAACACTGAAGCTTTCTTT. Translation gives CASRVLNTEAFF.

This clonotype was observed a few times. V is TRBV20-1 and J is TRBJ2-7; 8 bases fit TRBD1. V lost 6 bases to trimming and J lost 3 bases; unmatched junction nucleotides: 13. From germline, CDR1 is DFQATT and CDR2 SNEGSKA (reference sequence). This CDR3 has 15 amino acids. CDR3 DNA sequence: TGCAGTGCCCTGCTCGCCAGGGGGCTAATCTACGAGCAGTACTTC. It yields the protein CSALLARGLIYEQYF.

This clonotype was detected ten times or more. The chain has TRBV6-2 or TRBV6-3 and TRBJ2-2; D is unclear. This CDR3 contains 11 residues. Trimming took 9 bases from V and 0 from J, leaving 2 bases between them. CDR1 and CDR2 (germline): MNHEY, SVGEGT. CDR3 bases: TGTGCCAGTGCGAACACCGGGGAGCTGTTTTTT. Translated, it gives CASANTGELFF.

This clonotype was recorded a few times. The chain combines TRBV4-1 with TRBJ1-3, with D perhaps matching TRBD1 (5 bases). CDR3 length: 17 residues. Trimming removed 3 bases from V and 0 bases from J, with 15 bases in between. Germline V gives CDR1 MGHRA, CDR2 YSYEKL. The CDR3 sequence: CASSHPRSGLSGNTIYF. CDR3 sequence (DNA): TGCGCCAGCAGCCACCCCCGGTCGGGGCTCTCTGGAAACACCATATATTTT.

This clonotype was counted only a few times. The chain joins TRBV7-9 to TRBJ1-2, with 8 bases matching TRBD1. Trimming took 6 bases from V and 3 from J; bases not matched to a gene: 9. Germline V gives CDR1 SEHNR, CDR2 FQNEAQ (reference sequence). The CDR3 runs to 15 residues. CDR3 coding DNA: TGTGCCAGCAGATCGCAGGGGGCCGTTGACTATGGCTACACCTTC. Its protein is CASRSQGAVDYGYTF.

The chain combines TRBV5-4 with TRBJ2-7; D is unclear. Deletions cut 4 bases from V and 0 bases from J, with 8 bases between. Germline CDR1 and CDR2: SGHNT and YYREEE (reference sequence). The CDR3 extends over 13 amino acids. In DNA, the CDR3 is TGTGCCAGCAGCCGAGACGGCTCCTACGAGCAGTACTTC. Amino acids: CASSRDGSYEQYF.

The CDR3 DNA is TGTGCCAGCAGTTCCCCCGGCGCCAATCAGCCCCAGCATTTT. It translates to CASSSPGANQPQHF. This chain connects TRBV28 to TRBJ1-5; no firm D call. The germline V gene encodes CDR1 MDHEN and CDR2 SYDVKM. The CDR3 loop spans 14 amino acids. V was shortened by 4 bases and J by 3 bases, with 10 bases between the two germline ends.

The chain links TRBV5-1 to TRBJ2-7, with TRBD2 as a possible D gene (6 bases). The CDR3 spans 11 residues. The V end lost 2 bases, the J end lost 7 bases, and 7 bases lay between the germline ends. Germline V gives CDR1 SGHRS, CDR2 YFSETQ. CDR3 sequence: CASSLGREQYF. The CDR3 region has the DNA TGCGCCAGCAGCTTAGGGAGGGAGCAGTACTTC.

J is TRBJ1-1 and V is TRBV30, with unresolved D. This CDR3 is 14 amino acids long. The V end was cut by 0 bases, the J end by 4 bases, with 12 bases between. In germline, CDR1 is GTSNPN, CDR2 SVGIG (reference sequence). The CDR3 loop is CAWSVGPLGTEAFF. CDR3 bases: TGTGCCTGGAGTGTAGGGCCCCTTGGCACTGAAGCTTTCTTT.